These 6 T cell receptor beta chains share one sample of origin, sequenced in a study of CD8 T cells in Susac syndrome. Reverse transcription used about 0.5 to 1 ug RNA and random hexamers. TCRdb re-derived calls from the immunoSEQ multiplex PCR reads in MiXCR, one entry per CDR3 protein. The data hold some 170,000 distinct CDR3 sequences, with 93% observed a single time. Material for sequencing was CD4+ T cells from PBMCs. The receptors here all came from a human donor in good health.

The chain carries TRBV12-3 or TRBV12-4 and TRBJ1-2; D is perhaps TRBD1 (5 bases). This CDR3 has 14 residues. The ends were cut back, 5 bases at V and 8 bases at J, with 18 bases in the middle. Here the CDR3 DNA reads TGTGCCAGCAGTCGACCGGGGCGCTCCTGGGGCTACACCTTC. As protein: CASSRPGRSWGYTF.

V gene TRBV7-9 combines with J gene TRBJ2-1, with 7 bases matching TRBD2. This CDR3 has 14 residues. V dropped 5 bases and J dropped 9; count of bases not matched to a gene: 10. Germline CDR1 SEHNR, CDR2 FQNEAQ (reference sequence). The CDR3: CASSVWGGNGEQFF. CDR3 nucleotides: TGTGCCAGCAGCGTATGGGGGGGGAATGGTGAGCAGTTCTTC. Based on the CDR3 plus reference TRBV7-9 and TRBJ2-1, the full variable domain is DTGVSQNPRHKITKRGQNVTFRCDPISEHNRLYWYRQTLGQGPEFLTYFQNEAQLEKSRLLSDRFSAERPKGSFSTLEIQRTEQGDSAMYLCASSVWGGNGEQFFGPGTRLTVL.

The chain joins TRBV7-9 to TRBJ2-1; 13 bases are a match to TRBD2. Germline V gene lookup returns CDR1 SEHNR and CDR2 FQNEAQ (reference sequence). V lost 3 bases and J lost 8; bases outside the gene matches: 7. The CDR3 consists of 16 residues. CDR3 amino acids: CASSLGLAGLTDEQFF. CDR3 bases: TGTGCCAGCAGCTTGGGACTAGCGGGGCTGACGGATGAGCAGTTCTTC.

This chain uses TRBV5-1 with TRBJ2-1; TRBD1 matches 11 bases. V dropped 3 bases and J dropped 14; count of bases not matched to a gene: 7. The CDR3 extends over 13 amino acids. CDR1 is SGHRS and CDR2 is YFSETQ in the germline V gene. The CDR3 region has the DNA TGCGCCAGCAGCTACATGGACAGGGGGCCGGAGTTCTTC. Protein product: CASSYMDRGPEFF. Full variable domain (missing parts from reference TRBV5-1 and TRBJ2-1): KAGVTQTPRYLIKTRGQQVTLSCSPISGHRSVSWYQQTPGQGLQFLFEYFSETQRNKGNFPGRFSGRQFSNSRSEMNVSTLELGDSALYLCASSYMDRGPEFFGPGTRLTVL.

The chain is built from TRBV30 and TRBJ1-4; D ambiguous. The V gene lost 0 bases and the J gene lost 13 bases, with 12 bases spanning the gap. CDR1 and CDR2 (germline): GTSNPN, SVGIG (reference sequence). This CDR3 region has 12 residues. In DNA, the CDR3 is TGTGCCTGGAGTGTACAAGACAATCGACTGTTTTTT. It translates to CAWSVQDNRLFF.

This chain links TRBV20-1 with TRBJ1-2; 8 bases agree with TRBD1. From germline, CDR1 is DFQATT and CDR2 SNEGSKA (reference sequence). V trimming: 3 bases; J trimming: 3 bases; junction bases outside the gene matches: 3. The CDR3 extends over 13 amino acids. CDR3 DNA: TGCAGTGCTAGCACGACAGGGGACTATGGCTACACCTTC. This gives the protein CSASTTGDYGYTF.